This TCR beta chain appears in the sequencing data of a study of T cells in localized non-small cell lung cancer. This table comes from immunoSEQ multiplex PCR, and its TCRdb copy is limited to in-frame clones, with some not included. The table records more than 8,000 clones, nearly 90% of them present only once. General study points: Uninvolved adjacent lung, not tumor, had the highest T cell clonality. Turning up in adjacent lung were a median approximately 58 of the top 100 tumor clones. Longer overall survival was seen with higher T cell density measured in blood.

This clone was observed once. Its antigen is currently unknown. With 2 bases clipped from V and 6 bases from J, the junction kept 6 bases outside the gene matches. The germline gives CDR1 SGHAT, CDR2 FQNNGV. The CDR3 is made up of 16 amino acids. This sample comprised peripheral blood, obtained before any cancer treatment. This clonotype was sampled from a female donor older than 55 with stage II squamous cell lung carcinoma. The chain joins TRBV11-2 to TRBJ2-3, with 12 bases aligning to TRBD2. The CDR3 here is CASSLTLAGGKDTQYF. The CDR3 nucleotides read TGTGCCAGCAGCTTAACCCTAGCGGGAGGGAAGGATACGCAGTATTTT.